These 21 T cell receptor beta chains were sequenced from one sample in a study of CD8+ T cells in alopecia areata. cDNA prepared by RNA extraction and subsequent reverse transcription served as the template for sequencing. Using immunoSEQ multiplex PCR, the repertoire was profiled, and TCRdb retains in-frame clones only, with some absent. The sample holds 110,000 to 150,000 clones; roughly 53% are singletons and the top ten take under 7.5%. This sample comprised CD4+ T cells sorted from blood, obtained at week 0. The receptors derive from a human donor with alopecia areata.

The V and J genes are TRBV30 and TRBJ1-6; tentatively, D is TRBD1 (5 bases). CDR3 length: 14 amino acids. Germline V gives CDR1 GTSNPN, CDR2 SVGIG (reference sequence). Trimming took 7 bases from V and 9 from J, leaving 19 bases between them. In DNA, the CDR3 is TGTGCCTCCCACATTGGAGGGGAAATTTCACCCCTCCACTTT. Residues: CASHIGGEISPLHF.

CDR3 residues: CASSVGWTSGDYEQYF. CDR3 in DNA: TGTGCCAGCAGCGTAGGGTGGACTAGCGGGGACTACGAGCAGTACTTC. The V call is TRBV9, the J call TRBJ2-7; TRBD2 matches 12 bases. This CDR3 region has 16 residues. CDR1 and CDR2 from the germline V gene are SGDLS and YYNGEE. V trimming: 0 bases; J trimming: 3 bases; junction bases outside the gene matches: 4.

This clone showed up just a few times. This chain connects TRBV15 to TRBJ2-6; the D is unclear. The germline V gene encodes CDR1 LNHNV and CDR2 YYDKDF (reference sequence). The CDR3 is 15 residues long. The V end lost 5 bases, the J end lost 4 bases, and 12 bases lay between the germline ends. The CDR3 is CATSRDTFGANVLTF. The CDR3 DNA sequence: TGTGCCACCAGCCGTGATACATTCGGGGCCAACGTCCTGACTTTC.

J is TRBJ2-1 and V is TRBV29-1; 9 bases line up with TRBD2. Germline CDR1 is SQVTM and CDR2 is ANQGSEA. The V gene end was trimmed by 6 bases and the J gene end by 8 bases; junction bases not matched to a gene: 2. The CDR3 sequence is 11 residues long. DNA for the CDR3: TGCAGCGTCGGACTAGCGTATGAGCAGTTCTTC. Protein product: CSVGLAYEQFF.

V gene TRBV30 combines with J gene TRBJ2-3; D is perhaps TRBD1 (6 bases). With 8 bases removed from V and 4 bases from J, the gap between germline ends came to 13 bases. The CDR3 has 12 residues. The germline V gene encodes CDR1 GTSNPN and CDR2 SVGIG (reference sequence). The DNA for the CDR3 is TGTGCCCGTCGGCAGGGGTCAGATACGCAGTATTTT. This translates into CARRQGSDTQYF.

This clone was found a few times. The chain combines TRBV29-1 with TRBJ2-2; no clear D. Per the germline V gene, CDR1 is SQVTM and CDR2 is ANQGSEA. CDR3 size: 11 residues. V was clipped by 3 bases and J by 7 bases, with 6 bases between them. This CDR3 reads CSVEEGGELFF. The CDR3 DNA sequence: TGCAGCGTTGAGGAAGGCGGGGAGCTGTTTTTT.

V usage is TRBV5-4 and J usage is TRBJ2-1, with D hard to call. The V and J ends lost 4 bases and 0 bases respectively, with 11 bases between them. Germline V gene lookup returns CDR1 SGHNT and CDR2 YYREEE (reference sequence). This CDR3 has 15 amino acids. The CDR3 DNA sequence: TGTGCCAGCAGCCTGGTGGGGAACTCCTACAATGAGCAGTTCTTC. Protein product: CASSLVGNSYNEQFF.

A few counts support this clone. At one boundary the junction diverges from the germline segment, which might be a read error. The gene calls are TRBV10-3 and TRBJ2-7; 10 bases match TRBD2. The germline V gene encodes CDR1 ENHRY and CDR2 SYGVKD. The CDR3 totals 13 residues. The CDR3 DNA is TGTGCCAGCAGTCTGAGGACTAGCGGCGAGCAGTACTTC. Translation: CASSLRTSGEQYF.

The gene calls are TRBV5-1 and TRBJ1-5; D is uncertain. Germline CDR1 reads SGHRS; CDR2 reads YFSETQ. V was clipped by 0 bases and J by 5 bases, with 6 bases between them. The CDR3 contains 13 residues. The chain's CDR3 is CASSLAVDQPQHF. CDR3 DNA: TGCGCCAGCAGCTTGGCCGTAGATCAGCCCCAGCATTTT. Together with reference TRBV5-1 and TRBJ1-5, the CDR3 gives the full variable domain: KAGVTQTPRYLIKTRGQQVTLSCSPISGHRSVSWYQQTPGQGLQFLFEYFSETQRNKGNFPGRFSGRQFSNSRSEMNVSTLELGDSALYLCASSLAVDQPQHFGDGTRLSIL.

The genes are TRBV2 and TRBJ1-6, with D maybe TRBD1 (6 bases). The CDR3 length is 20 residues. The germline V and J ends were trimmed by 5 bases and 4 bases, with 27 bases remaining between them. Germline-derived CDR1 and CDR2 are SNHLY and FYNNEI. CDR3 in DNA: TGTGCCAGCAGTCACCAAGGAGCGGGGGCCCCTCGCGGATATAATTCACCCCTCCACTTT. The encoded protein is CASSHQGAGAPRGYNSPLHF.

The rearrangement links TRBV29-1 to TRBJ1-2, with a tentative D call TRBD1 (5 bases). The CDR3 covers 12 residues. V was trimmed by 5 bases and J by 4 bases, leaving 11 bases between them. Germline V gene lookup returns CDR1 SQVTM and CDR2 ANQGSEA. CDR3 sequence (DNA): TGCAGCGTTTCGGGGCCCCTCTATGGCTACACCTTC. Amino acids: CSVSGPLYGYTF.

In this sample, this clone turned up a few times. The chain is built from TRBV2 and TRBJ1-1; D gene ambiguous. Deletions cut 4 bases from V and 1 base from J, with 7 bases between. The CDR3 loop spans 13 amino acids. From germline, CDR1 is SNHLY and CDR2 FYNNEI. This chain's CDR3 is CASSGPENTEAFF. The CDR3 coding sequence is TGTGCCAGCAGTGGACCGGAGAACACTGAAGCTTTCTTT.

The J gene is TRBJ2-4, the V gene TRBV18, with 7 positions matching TRBD1. CDR3 length equals 14 residues. V was clipped by 2 bases and J by 7 bases; unmatched bases: 5. The germline gives CDR1 KGHSH, CDR2 LQKENI. The CDR3 DNA follows: TGTGCCAGCTCACCAGGAACAGGGGTGAACATTCAGTACTTC. Translation gives CASSPGTGVNIQYF.

The V gene is TRBV11-2, the J gene TRBJ1-2, with TRBD1 matching over 10 bases. Germline values: CDR1 SGHAT, CDR2 FQNNGV. V dropped 5 bases and J dropped 7; count of bases not matched to a gene: 7. The CDR3 is made up of 14 amino acids. The CDR3 DNA reads TGTGCCAGCAGCCCTCAGACAGGGGGCGGTGGCTACACCTTC. Residues: CASSPQTGGGGYTF.

The J gene is TRBJ2-1, the V gene TRBV9, with 8 bases that match TRBD2. CDR1 and CDR2 from the germline V gene are SGDLS and YYNGEE. The trim removed 4 bases at V and 6 bases at J, leaving 6 bases unmatched. The CDR3 loop spans 14 amino acids. Written as DNA, the CDR3 is TGTGCCAGCAGCTTCGGACTAGCAGGCAATGAGCAGTTCTTC. It is translated as CASSFGLAGNEQFF.

The chain combines TRBV29-1 with TRBJ1-2, with 7 positions matching TRBD1. The CDR3 has 12 amino acids. The J segment lost 6 bases and the V segment lost 3 bases, leaving 4 bases of the junction unmatched. The germline V gene encodes CDR1 SQVTM and CDR2 ANQGSEA. For the CDR3, the DNA is TGCAGCGTTGACGGGACAGCGCATGGCTACACCTTC. It codes for CSVDGTAHGYTF. Full variable domain (outside the CDR3, taken from reference TRBV29-1 and TRBJ1-2): SAVISQKPSRDICQRGTSLTIQCQVDSQVTMMFWYRQQPGQSLTLIATANQGSEATYESGFVIDKFPISRPNLTFSTLTVSNMSPEDSSIYLCSVDGTAHGYTFGSGTRLTVV.

V and J are TRBV7-9 and TRBJ1-1; no reliable D call. The V end was cut by 5 bases, the J end by 0 bases, with 10 bases between. Germline loops: CDR1 SEHNR, CDR2 FQNEAQ (reference sequence). This CDR3 contains 14 residues. The CDR3 spells CASSRGDLNTEAFF. The DNA for the CDR3 is TGTGCCAGCAGCCGGGGAGACTTGAACACTGAAGCTTTCTTT.

The J gene is TRBJ2-3, the V gene TRBV2; D unresolved. V was pared by 5 bases and J by 7 bases, with 10 bases between. The germline CDR1 and CDR2 sequences are SNHLY and FYNNEI. The CDR3 length is 12 residues. In nucleotides, the CDR3 is TGTGCCAGCAGTCTGGACGGTTATACGCAGTATTTT. Amino acids: CASSLDGYTQYF. The complete variable domain, with remaining parts taken from reference TRBV2 and TRBJ2-3, reads EPEVTQTPSHQVTQMGQEVILRCVPISNHLYFYWYRQILGQKVEFLVSFYNNEISEKSEIFDDQFSVERPDGSNFTLKIRSTKLEDSAMYFCASSLDGYTQYFGPGTRLTVL.

This clone occurred a few times. Relative to the germline gene, one junction end is altered; a read error may explain this. The CDR3 nucleotides are TGTGCCTGGAGTGTAATCTATGACTACACCTTC. This gives the protein CAWSVIYDYTF. This sequence joins TRBV30 and TRBJ1-2; D is unclear. There are 11 residues in the CDR3. In germline, CDR1 is GTSNPN, CDR2 SVGIG (reference sequence).

The chain is built from TRBV29-1 and TRBJ1-2, with 7 nucleotides matching TRBD1. This CDR3 spans 12 amino acids. V lost 7 bases and J lost 3; bases outside the gene matches: 5. Germline loops: CDR1 SQVTM, CDR2 ANQGSEA. CDR3 in amino acids: CSAPTGDYGYTF. The CDR3 coding sequence is TGCAGCGCCCCCACAGGGGACTATGGCTACACCTTC.

The rearrangement joins TRBV5-6 to TRBJ1-5, with D tentatively TRBD1 (5 bases). Germline V gives CDR1 SGHDT, CDR2 YYEEEE. The ends were cut back, 0 bases at V and 4 bases at J, with 8 bases in the middle. The CDR3 sequence is 14 residues long. The CDR3 sequence is CASSLGQSNQPQHF. CDR3 nucleotides: TGTGCCAGCAGCTTGGGACAGTCGAATCAGCCCCAGCATTTT.